This T cell receptor beta chain was sequenced for a study of shared clonotypes between healthy human individuals. Across the study: A few men and a couple of women, aged 18 to 49, were donors.

The V segment lost 2 bases and the J segment 3 bases; nucleotides outside the gene matches: 10. Germline CDR1 ENHRY, CDR2 SYGVKD. The CDR3 is made up of 16 amino acids. Original analysis: ImmunoSEQ output lacked quality scores and full-length reads, limiting matched filtering. Clones were sequenced by immunoSEQ multiplex PCR, and TCRdb holds only the in-frame ones, with some missing. V, J and clone size are those of that table, while D and trimming were read from the DNA. The table has about 690,000 clones, 90% seen once. The TCR originated in a man aged 18 to 30 in good health. Some clones in this sample may be carry-over from other donors' samples. This chain joins TRBV10-3 and TRBJ2-7; 7 bases agree with TRBD2. Sequenced input: memory CD8+ T cells from PBMCs. Subset defined: CD45RO+ cells pooled with CCR7-negative TemRA cells. For the CDR3, the DNA is TGTGCCATCAGTGAGATGAGTGCTAGCGGTAACTACGAGCAGTACTTC. Protein product: CAISEMSASGNYEQYF.